Shown below are 14 T cell receptor beta chains from a single sample sequenced in a study of response to subunit inactivated influenza vaccine. TCRdb re-called the RT-PCR reads with MiXCR, one entry per CDR3 protein. The repertoire holds over 400,000 distinct CDR3 sequences, with about an eighth as singletons. The sequencing used PBMCs from blood, collected 45 days after vaccination. All receptors come from a man aged 50 to 60 who received an inactivated influenza vaccine.

This clonotype was counted ten times or more. V gene TRBV12-3 or TRBV12-4 combines with J gene TRBJ1-2; no firm D call. The CDR3 is 15 residues long. V was trimmed by 6 bases and J by 3 bases, leaving 17 bases between them. CDR3 sequence: CASSRFLGVDYGYTF. CDR3 in DNA: TGTGCCAGCAGCAGGTTTCTTGGGGTGGACTATGGCTACACCTTC.

This clonotype was observed a handful of times. The V call is TRBV7-9, the J call TRBJ2-3, with a tentative D call TRBD2 (5 bases). This CDR3 region has 16 residues. Germline lookup yields CDR1 SEHNR and CDR2 FQNEAQ (reference sequence). The V end lost 0 bases, the J end lost 2 bases, and 12 bases lay between the germline ends. CDR3 protein: CASSLASGSPTDTQYF. In DNA, the CDR3 is TGTGCCAGCAGCTTAGCGTCGGGGAGCCCCACAGATACGCAGTATTTT.

V and J are TRBV10-3 and TRBJ2-1; 9 bases agree with TRBD2. Germline loops: CDR1 ENHRY, CDR2 SYGVKD. The J segment lost 5 bases and the V segment lost 5 bases, leaving 16 bases of the junction unmatched. The CDR3 sequence is 18 residues long. In DNA, the CDR3 is TGTGCCATCAGTTCGACCTACCCCGGGACTAGCCCCAACAATGAGCAGTTCTTC. Its translation: CAISSTYPGTSPNNEQFF.

This clonotype came up a few times. The V call is TRBV10-2, the J call TRBJ2-1; 11 bases align to TRBD2. The CDR3 contains 15 residues. V lost 4 bases, J lost 8 bases, and 7 bases stayed unmatched. Germline CDR1 and CDR2: WSHSY and SAAADI. As DNA, the CDR3 is TGCGCCAGCAGTGCGGCTAGCGGGGGGTTGGATGAGCAGTTCTTC. Translated, it gives CASSAASGGLDEQFF.

This clonotype was seen more than once but under ten times. CDR3 DNA sequence: TGCAGTGCTAGTGGTCTGGGTAGCGGAAACTCCTACGAGCAGTACTTC. This translates into CSASGLGSGNSYEQYF. The chain combines TRBV20-1 with TRBJ2-7; the D gene is possibly TRBD2 (6 bases). The ends were cut back, 3 bases at V and 0 bases at J, with 18 bases in the middle. CDR1 is DFQATT, CDR2 SNEGSKA, per germline (reference sequence). The CDR3 runs 16 residues.

The chain links TRBV2 to TRBJ2-1, with a tentative D call TRBD2 (5 bases). This CDR3 comprises 14 residues. Germline CDR1 SNHLY, CDR2 FYNNEI. The ends were cut back, 5 bases at V and 6 bases at J, with 14 bases in the middle. CDR3 DNA: TGTGCCAGCAGTACTACCCCGGGGTCCAATGAGCAGTTCTTC. Its translation is CASSTTPGSNEQFF.

This clonotype showed up just a few times. The rearrangement joins TRBV12-3 or TRBV12-4 to TRBJ2-7, with 9 nucleotides matching TRBD1. V was clipped by 6 bases and J by 0 bases; unmatched bases: 6. The CDR3 is 15 residues long. The CDR3 region is CASSPSDRGSYEQYF. Written as DNA, the CDR3 is TGTGCCAGCAGCCCCTCGGACAGGGGCTCCTACGAGCAGTACTTC.

There are many counts of this clonotype. The chain uses TRBV29-1 and TRBJ2-1; maybe TRBD2 (5 bases). The CDR3 totals 15 residues. V was pared by 2 bases and J by 3 bases, with 14 bases between. Germline V lookup: CDR1 SQVTM, CDR2 ANQGSEA. The CDR3 is CSVELASRVYNEQFF. DNA of the CDR3: TGCAGCGTTGAACTAGCCTCAAGGGTCTACAATGAGCAGTTCTTC.

The chain couples TRBV3-1 to TRBJ2-1; TRBD2 might be the D (5 bases). This CDR3 comprises 13 residues. V dropped 3 bases and J dropped 9 bases, with 12 bases sitting between them. The V gene's germline CDR1 is LGHDT and CDR2 YNNKEL (reference sequence). The CDR3 coding sequence is TGTGCCAGCAGCCAGGCTAGCTGGGGTGAGCAGTTCTTC. Translating gives CASSQASWGEQFF.

Ten or more counts support this clonotype. The V call is TRBV12-3 or TRBV12-4, the J call TRBJ2-1; TRBD2 matches at 12 bases. CDR3 size: 17 residues. J gave up 4 bases and V 3 bases, and 7 bases lay outside the gene matches. CDR3 loop: CASSFPSGRARYNEQFF. In DNA form, the CDR3 reads TGTGCCAGCAGTTTCCCTAGCGGGAGGGCCAGGTACAATGAGCAGTTCTTC.

In its sample, this clonotype was seen a few times. This rearrangement joins TRBV20-1 to TRBJ2-3; D may be TRBD1 or TRBD2 (5 bases each). V lost 5 bases and J lost 0, with 15 bases in between. The CDR3 has 15 residues. CDR1 and CDR2 (germline): DFQATT, SNEGSKA (reference sequence). The CDR3 loop reads CSAQRGPKSTDTQYF. CDR3 nucleotide sequence: TGCAGTGCTCAAAGGGGACCGAAAAGCACAGATACGCAGTATTTT.

This clonotype turned up a few times. The V call is TRBV9, the J call TRBJ2-5, with TRBD2 matching 12 bases. The CDR3 covers 16 residues. Germline CDR1 SGDLS, CDR2 YYNGEE. With V trimmed by 4 bases and J by 2 bases, 6 bases remained unmatched. This CDR3 is CASSTRLAGEQETQYF. CDR3 DNA sequence: TGTGCCAGCAGCACTCGACTAGCGGGAGAACAAGAGACCCAGTACTTC.

This clonotype was counted a few times. The chain uses TRBV5-1 and TRBJ2-1, with 8 bases that match TRBD2. Germline V CDR1 and CDR2: SGHRS, YFSETQ. This CDR3 spans 15 amino acids. The V segment lost 0 bases and the J segment 8 bases; nucleotides outside the gene matches: 7. The CDR3 sequence is CASSLVGLAKDEQFF. In DNA, the CDR3 is TGCGCCAGCAGCTTGGTAGGACTAGCTAAGGATGAGCAGTTCTTC.

Only a few counts were recorded for this clonotype. This chain uses TRBV27 with TRBJ1-2; no firm D call. CDR1 is MNHEY, CDR2 SMNVEV, per germline (reference sequence). Trimming removed 5 bases from V and 7 bases from J, with 17 bases in between. The CDR3 runs 14 residues. The CDR3 is CASSTSDAVSGYTF. CDR3 coding DNA: TGTGCCAGCAGTACCTCAGATGCGGTTAGTGGCTACACCTTC.